The 5 T cell receptor beta chains presented below share a single source sample, sequenced in a study of blood T cells in healthy people across ages. A second PCR of 7 to 11 cycles used a sample-barcoded 5' primer and a J-beta primer mix. From the 5' RACE reads, TCRdb called clonotypes with MiXCR, one entry per CDR3 protein. The sample yields about 1.5 million distinct CDR3 sequences, 40% to 45% seen once. The sample taken for sequencing was blood. These receptors originate from a woman in her late teens or twenties in good health.

The V and J genes are TRBV20-1 and TRBJ2-1; 8 positions match TRBD2. Unmatched junction bases numbered 11, after V lost 6 bases and J lost 4 bases. CDR1 and CDR2 (germline): DFQATT, SNEGSKA (reference sequence). The CDR3 loop spans 15 amino acids. The CDR3 DNA reads as TGCAGTGCCCTCGGGGGGGGGTATTCATACAATGAGCAGTTCTTC. As protein: CSALGGGYSYNEQFF.

V is TRBV28 and J is TRBJ2-3, with a weak D call TRBD2 (6 bases). This CDR3 is 17 amino acids long. V dropped 2 bases and J dropped 6 bases, with 21 bases sitting between them. CDR1 MDHEN and CDR2 SYDVKM come from the germline V gene. The CDR3 reads CASSLKGTRLLRDTQYF. The CDR3 DNA is TGTGCCAGCAGTTTAAAGGGGACTCGCCTCCTGAGGGATACGCAGTATTTT.

This clonotype was found once. The chain is built from TRBV20-1 and TRBJ1-5; no clear D. Trimming removed 0 bases from V and 7 bases from J, with 10 bases in between. Germline loops: CDR1 DFQATT, CDR2 SNEGSKA (reference sequence). The CDR3 has 13 residues. CDR3 sequence (DNA): TGCAGTGCTAGAGAATTAACCGGACAGCCCCAGCATTTT. Translation: CSARELTGQPQHF.

This rearrangement joins TRBV2 to TRBJ1-6; D is unresolved. Germline assignment: CDR1 SNHLY and CDR2 FYNNEI. The ends were cut back, 0 bases at V and 8 bases at J, with 11 bases in the middle. The CDR3 spans 15 residues. The CDR3 here is CASSEALGSYSPLHF. In nucleotides, the CDR3 is TGTGCCAGCAGTGAAGCCCTCGGTAGTTATTCACCCCTCCACTTT.

This chain links TRBV7-2 with TRBJ1-2; no definite D call. The length of the CDR3 is 13 residues. V shed 2 bases and J shed 7 bases, with 11 bases lying between them. CDR1 and CDR2 from the germline V gene are SGHTA and FQGNSA. CDR3 loop: CASSLTSAAGYTF. The CDR3 nucleotides are TGTGCCAGCAGCTTAACGTCAGCGGCTGGCTACACCTTC.